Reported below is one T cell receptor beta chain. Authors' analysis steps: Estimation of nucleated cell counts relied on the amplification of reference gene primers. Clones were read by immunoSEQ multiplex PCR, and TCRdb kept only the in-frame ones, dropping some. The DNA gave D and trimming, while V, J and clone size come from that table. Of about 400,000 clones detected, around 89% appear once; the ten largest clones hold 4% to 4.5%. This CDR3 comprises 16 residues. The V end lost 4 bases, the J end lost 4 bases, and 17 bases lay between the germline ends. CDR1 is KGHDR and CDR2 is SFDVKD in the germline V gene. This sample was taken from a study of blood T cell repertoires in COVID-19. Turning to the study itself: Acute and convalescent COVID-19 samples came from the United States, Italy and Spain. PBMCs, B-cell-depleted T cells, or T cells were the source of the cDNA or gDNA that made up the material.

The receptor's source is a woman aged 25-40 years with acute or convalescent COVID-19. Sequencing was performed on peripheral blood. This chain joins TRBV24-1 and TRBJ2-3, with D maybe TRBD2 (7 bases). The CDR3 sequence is CATSEKGGLRPDTQYF. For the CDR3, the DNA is TGTGCCACCAGTGAAAAGGGGGGGTTACGACCAGATACGCAGTATTTT.